Included here is one TCR beta chain sequence, with context. Its antigen is as yet unknown. The data were taken from a study of post-analysis software for immune sequencing data. Study-wide context: The study covered relapsing-remitting, secondary progressive and progressive-relapsing courses of multiple sclerosis. Points from the study as a whole: F measure clustering grouped samples strongly by preparation batch.

Every TCR beta cDNA library bore unique molecular identifiers. Roughly 500,000 cDNA molecules were obtained from around 1 to 9.1 million T cells. TCRdb itself ran the PCR reads through MiXCR, one entry per CDR3 protein. The sample contains about 540,000 distinct CDR3 sequences, around a third of which appear only once. Sequencing was done on a sample of blood. The TCR originated in a girl aged 2-17 years with multiple sclerosis.

The CDR3 protein is CASSIRQGGSSYNSPLHF. CDR3 in DNA: TGCGCCAGCAGCATCCGACAGGGTGGAAGTTCCTATAATTCACCCCTCCACTTT. This rearrangement joins TRBV4-1 to TRBJ1-6; 7 nucleotides line up with TRBD1. CDR1 MGHRA and CDR2 YSYEKL come from the germline V gene. With V trimmed by 5 bases and J by 1 base, 11 bases remained unmatched. This CDR3 comprises 18 residues.